This record looks at one T cell receptor (beta chain) sequence and its context. The sample originates from a study of OX40 agonist ivuxolimab in advanced cancers. Study overall: Those enrolled were about 80% male, with a mean age of approximately 60 years and ages from roughly 23 to 79.

Clones were sequenced by immunoSEQ multiplex PCR, and TCRdb holds only the in-frame ones, with some missing. The table includes roughly 61,000 clones, 92% detected once. The CDR3 has 14 amino acids. Trimming pared 0 bases from V and 3 bases from J, leaving 9 bases between. Germline V gives CDR1 SGDLS, CDR2 YYNGEE. Patients were ineligible given autoimmune disease history or systemic immunosuppression. Sampling times: baseline, cycle 4 day 1, cycle 7 day 1. The sequenced sample was CD4+ or CD8+ T cells sorted from blood, obtained in a trial of the OX40 agonist ivuxolimab. The chain has TRBV9 and TRBJ1-2; tentative D call: TRBD1 (5 bases). The sequence was collected from an adult with an advanced solid tumor such as melanoma, head and neck, liver or kidney cancer. The CDR3 spells CASSVAGGDYGYTF. Here the CDR3 DNA reads TGTGCCAGCAGCGTAGCTGGGGGTGACTATGGCTACACCTTC.